The clone carrying this TCR beta chain was recorded a few times. The data are from a study of early T cells in non-severe SARS-CoV-2 infection. There are 13 residues in the CDR3. V gave up 5 bases and J gave up 4 bases; unmatched junction bases: 3. TCRdb fed the 5' RACE reads into MiXCR, producing one record per CDR3 protein. This sample has about 42,000 distinct CDR3 sequences, with 7.1% found just once. The source is an adult who was a healthcare worker with PCR-confirmed SARS-CoV-2 infection or an uninfected control (not recorded which). Sequenced: whole blood. The genes are TRBV12-3 or TRBV12-4 and TRBJ1-1; the match to TRBD1 covers 8 bases. The CDR3 here is CASSITGGTEAFF. The CDR3 DNA reads as TGTGCCAGCAGTATCACAGGGGGCACTGAAGCTTTCTTT.